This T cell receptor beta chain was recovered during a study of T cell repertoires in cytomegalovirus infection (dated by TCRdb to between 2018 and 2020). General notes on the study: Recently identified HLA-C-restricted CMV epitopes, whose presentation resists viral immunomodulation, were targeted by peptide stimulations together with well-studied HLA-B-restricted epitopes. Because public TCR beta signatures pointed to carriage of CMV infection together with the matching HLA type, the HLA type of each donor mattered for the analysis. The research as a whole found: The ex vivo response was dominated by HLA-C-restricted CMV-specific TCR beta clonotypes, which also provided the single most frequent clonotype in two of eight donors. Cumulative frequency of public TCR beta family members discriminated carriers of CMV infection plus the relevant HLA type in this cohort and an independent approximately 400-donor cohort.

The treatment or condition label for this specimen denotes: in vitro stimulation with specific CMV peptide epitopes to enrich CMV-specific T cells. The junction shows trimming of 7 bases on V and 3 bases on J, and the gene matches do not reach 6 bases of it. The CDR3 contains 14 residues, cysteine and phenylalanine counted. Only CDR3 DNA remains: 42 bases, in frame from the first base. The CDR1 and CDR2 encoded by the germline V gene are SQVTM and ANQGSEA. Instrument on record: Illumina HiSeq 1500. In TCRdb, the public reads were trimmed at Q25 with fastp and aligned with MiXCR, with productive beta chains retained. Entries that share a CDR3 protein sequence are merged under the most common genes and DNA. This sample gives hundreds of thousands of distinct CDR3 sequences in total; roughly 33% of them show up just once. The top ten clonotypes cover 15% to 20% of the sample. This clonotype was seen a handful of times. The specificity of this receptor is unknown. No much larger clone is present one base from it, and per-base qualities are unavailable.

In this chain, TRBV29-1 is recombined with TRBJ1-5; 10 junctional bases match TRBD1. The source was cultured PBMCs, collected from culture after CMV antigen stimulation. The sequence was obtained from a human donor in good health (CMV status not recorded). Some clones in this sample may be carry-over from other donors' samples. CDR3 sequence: CSAGQGGINQPQHF. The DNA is TGCAGCGCTGGACAGGGGGGGATCAATCAGCCCCAGCATTTT.